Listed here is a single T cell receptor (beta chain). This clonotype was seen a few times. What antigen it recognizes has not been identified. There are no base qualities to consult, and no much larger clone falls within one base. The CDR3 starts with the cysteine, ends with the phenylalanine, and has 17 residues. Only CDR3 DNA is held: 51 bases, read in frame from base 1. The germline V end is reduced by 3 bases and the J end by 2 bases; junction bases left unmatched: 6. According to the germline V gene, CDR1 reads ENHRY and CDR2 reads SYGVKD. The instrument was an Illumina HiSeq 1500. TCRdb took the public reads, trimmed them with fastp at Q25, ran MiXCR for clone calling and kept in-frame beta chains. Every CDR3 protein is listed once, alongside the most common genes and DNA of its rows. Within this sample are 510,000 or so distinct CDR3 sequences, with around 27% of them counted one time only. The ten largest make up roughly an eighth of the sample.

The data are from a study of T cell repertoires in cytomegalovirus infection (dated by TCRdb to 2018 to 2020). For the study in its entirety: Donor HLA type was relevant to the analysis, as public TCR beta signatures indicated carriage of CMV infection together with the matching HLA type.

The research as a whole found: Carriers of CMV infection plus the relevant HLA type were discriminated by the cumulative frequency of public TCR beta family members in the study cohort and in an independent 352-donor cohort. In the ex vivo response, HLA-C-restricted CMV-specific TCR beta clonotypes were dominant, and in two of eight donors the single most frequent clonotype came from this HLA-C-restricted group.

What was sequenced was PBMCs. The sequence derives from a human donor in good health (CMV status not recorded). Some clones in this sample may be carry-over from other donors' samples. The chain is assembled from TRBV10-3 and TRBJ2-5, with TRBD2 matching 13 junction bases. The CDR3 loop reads CAISEPMGLAGQETQYF. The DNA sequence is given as TGTGCCATCAGTGAACCAATGGGACTAGCGGGGCAAGAGACCCAGTACTTC.